The next 9 T cell receptor beta chains were all read from a single sample in a study of OX40 agonist ivuxolimab in advanced cancers. Profiled with immunoSEQ multiplex PCR; TCRdb holds only in-frame clones, not every one. The table has roughly 60,000 clones, more than 75% seen once. Specimen: CD4+ or CD8+ T cells sorted from blood, collected in a trial of the OX40 agonist ivuxolimab. These receptors all come from an adult with an advanced solid tumor such as melanoma, head and neck, liver or kidney cancer.

V usage is TRBV19 and J usage is TRBJ2-3, with D perhaps TRBD1 (5 bases). The V and J ends lost 7 bases and 1 base respectively, with 9 bases between them. The CDR3 runs 13 residues. Germline CDR1 LNHDA, CDR2 SQIVND (reference sequence). The CDR3 nucleotides read TGTGCCAGTAAGTGGGGCGGCACAGATACGCAGTATTTT. This translates into CASKWGGTDTQYF.

J is TRBJ1-1 and V is TRBV28; unclear D gene. This CDR3 is built from 12 residues. Trimming took 3 bases from V and 4 from J, leaving 6 bases between them. In germline, CDR1 is MDHEN, CDR2 SYDVKM. CDR3 sequence reads: CASSFRVTEAFF. DNA of the CDR3: TGTGCCAGCAGTTTTAGAGTCACTGAAGCTTTCTTT. Using reference TRBV28 and TRBJ1-1 for the parts outside the CDR3, the full variable domain is DVKVTQSSRYLVKRTGEKVFLECVQDMDHENMFWYRQDPGLGLRLIYFSYDVKMKEKGDIPEGYSVSREKKERFSLILESASTNQTSMYLCASSFRVTEAFFGQGTRLTVV.

The rearrangement links TRBV28 to TRBJ1-5; D is ambiguous. Germline CDR1 reads MDHEN; CDR2 reads SYDVKM. With 8 bases removed from V and 5 bases from J, the gap between germline ends came to 16 bases. This CDR3 has 14 residues. Here the CDR3 reads CASRRSRDYQPQHF. CDR3 bases: TGTGCCAGCCGCAGAAGTAGGGATTATCAGCCCCAGCATTTT.

This clone came up a few times. The chain links TRBV4-2 to TRBJ2-3; D is undetermined. Trimming pared 1 base from V and 2 bases from J, leaving 1 base between. Germline values: CDR1 LGHNA, CDR2 YNFKEQ. The CDR3 totals 12 residues. The CDR3 region has the DNA TGTGCCAGCAGCCAAGCCACAGATACGCAGTATTTT. It codes for CASSQATDTQYF.

Concerning this clone: This may stem from a read error, because a much larger clone lies one nucleotide away. Other DNA variants within this sample encode the same CDR3. This rearrangement joins TRBV7-9 to TRBJ1-1; D is perhaps TRBD1 (5 bases). The ends were cut back, 0 bases at V and 0 bases at J, with 5 bases in the middle. Germline V lookup: CDR1 SEHNR, CDR2 FQNEAQ (reference sequence). The CDR3 runs 14 residues. The CDR3 region is CASSLAGVNTEAFF. The CDR3 bases are TGTGCCAGCAGCTTAGCGGGGGTGAACACTGAAGCTTTCTTT. The entire variable domain, with the rest obtained from reference TRBV7-9 and TRBJ1-1, is as follows: DTGVSQNPRHKITKRGQNVTFRCDPISEHNRLYWYRQTLGQGPEFLTYFQNEAQLEKSRLLSDRFSAERPKGSFSTLEIQRTEQGDSAMYLCASSLAGVNTEAFFGQGTRLTVV.

This chain joins TRBV28 and TRBJ2-3; the D gene could be TRBD1 or TRBD2 (5 bases each). The CDR3 extends over 12 amino acids. V dropped 10 bases and J dropped 6 bases, with 14 bases sitting between them. From germline, CDR1 is MDHEN and CDR2 SYDVKM. CDR3 sequence: CATKGTSDTQYF. In DNA form, the CDR3 reads TGTGCCACCAAGGGGACCAGCGATACGCAGTATTTT.

The chain is built from TRBV30 and TRBJ2-5, with D unclear. The CDR3 is 17 amino acids. The V end was cut by 1 base, the J end by 4 bases, with 22 bases between. From germline, CDR1 is GTSNPN and CDR2 SVGIG (reference sequence). CDR3 region: CAWSAPFRAFSSETQYF. CDR3 coding DNA: TGTGCCTGGAGTGCCCCCTTTCGGGCCTTTTCCTCAGAGACCCAGTACTTC.

The CDR3 here is CASSPGGDGETQYF. Written as DNA, the CDR3 is TGTGCCAGCAGCCCCGGAGGGGATGGAGAGACCCAGTACTTC. The gene calls are TRBV4-2 and TRBJ2-5; TRBD2 might be the D (6 bases). The CDR3 consists of 14 residues. Per the germline V gene, CDR1 is LGHNA and CDR2 is YNFKEQ. V lost 4 bases to trimming and J lost 4 bases, with 13 bases between them.

The gene calls are TRBV9 and TRBJ2-1; D perhaps matches TRBD1 (6 bases). V shed 7 bases and J shed 0 bases, with 14 bases lying between them. The CDR3 sequence is 15 residues long. The germline CDR1 and CDR2 sequences are SGDLS and YYNGEE. As DNA, the CDR3 is TGTGCCAGCGGTCCAGGGGTGAGCTCCTACAATGAGCAGTTCTTC. Amino acids: CASGPGVSSYNEQFF.